One sample yielded the 29 T cell receptor beta chains listed below, sequenced in a study of control samples from healthy donors and cancer patients. Generated by immunoSEQ multiplex PCR, the TCRdb table keeps only in-frame clones and is missing some. Of tens of thousands of clones detected, roughly 94% appear once; the ten largest clones hold 3% to 4%. Sequencing was done on a sample of blood. The receptors shown here come from a man aged 25-40 years in good health.

This chain joins TRBV6-5 and TRBJ1-5; D call uncertain. Looked up from germline, CDR1 is MNHEY and CDR2 is SVGAGI. Trimming left V 8 bases short and J 0 bases short, with 14 bases between. The CDR3 totals 15 residues. The CDR3 coding sequence is TGTGCCAGCGGCCCTATCTCCGTTAGCAATCAGCCCCAGCATTTT. Its translation: CASGPISVSNQPQHF.

The rearrangement joins TRBV5-6 to TRBJ1-1; D call uncertain. Germline assignment: CDR1 SGHDT and CDR2 YYEEEE. The CDR3 loop spans 15 amino acids. V was cut by 0 bases and J by 10 bases, with 19 bases left in between. The CDR3 bases are TGTGCCAGCAGCTTGGTTTCGGAGCGCCTTAGTGGAGCTTTCTTT. It specifies CASSLVSERLSGAFF.

This sequence joins TRBV20-1 and TRBJ2-2; D unresolved. The CDR3 is 10 amino acids. Germline assignment: CDR1 DFQATT and CDR2 SNEGSKA (reference sequence). V was clipped by 3 bases and J by 8 bases, with 4 bases between them. In DNA, the CDR3 is TGCAGTGCTAGCAATGGGGAGCTGTTTTTT. This sequence encodes CSASNGELFF.

CDR3 loop: CASSLDGLAHNSPLHF. CDR3 DNA sequence: TGTGCCAGTAGTCTCGATGGGTTAGCTCACAATTCACCCCTCCACTTT. The chain has TRBV19 and TRBJ1-6, with D uncertain. CDR1 and CDR2 (germline): LNHDA, SQIVND (reference sequence). The CDR3 covers 16 residues. V was trimmed by 5 bases and J by 7 bases, leaving 18 bases between them.

The count of this clone is one. The chain links TRBV30 to TRBJ2-7; 10 positions match TRBD1. CDR3 size: 11 residues. Germline loops: CDR1 GTSNPN, CDR2 SVGIG (reference sequence). V trimming: 8 bases; J trimming: 3 bases; junction bases outside the gene matches: 1. CDR3 DNA sequence: TGTGCCGGACAGGGGGGCTACGAGCAGTACTTC. Translation gives CAGQGGYEQYF.

The chain has TRBV5-1 and TRBJ2-1; 13 nucleotides match TRBD2. The germline CDR1 and CDR2 sequences are SGHRS and YFSETQ. After removal of 3 bases from V and 10 bases from J, the junction contained 13 bases not matched to a gene. The CDR3 has 17 residues. Here the CDR3 reads CASSSPRTSGRAGEQFF. CDR3 coding DNA: TGCGCCAGCAGCTCCCCCCGTACTAGCGGGAGGGCTGGGGAGCAGTTCTTC.

The V and J genes are TRBV7-2 and TRBJ1-1; TRBD1 matches 9 bases. CDR3 size: 14 residues. Unmatched junction bases numbered 6, after V lost 6 bases and J lost 4 bases. Germline V gives CDR1 SGHTA, CDR2 FQGNSA. The CDR3 nucleotides are TGTGCCAGCAGTCTCACAGGGGGCGGCACTGAAGCTTTCTTT. Translation: CASSLTGGGTEAFF.

This chain joins TRBV4-1 and TRBJ1-1, with a weak D call TRBD1 (5 bases). Trimming removed 0 bases from V and 2 bases from J, with 10 bases in between. The CDR3 totals 15 residues. CDR1 MGHRA and CDR2 YSYEKL come from the germline V gene. CDR3 nucleotides: TGCGCCAGCAGCCAAGATGTGGGGCGAAACACTGAAGCTTTCTTT. Protein: CASSQDVGRNTEAFF.

The chain recombines TRBV6-5 with TRBJ1-5, with unresolved D. With 6 bases removed from V and 3 bases from J, the gap between germline ends came to 9 bases. The CDR3 loop spans 13 amino acids. Germline CDR1 MNHEY, CDR2 SVGAGI. The CDR3 sequence: CASRNGFNQPQHF. As DNA, the CDR3 is TGTGCCAGCAGGAACGGTTTCAATCAGCCCCAGCATTTT.

The rearrangement links TRBV6-1 to TRBJ1-1; D call uncertain. Germline V gives CDR1 MNHNS, CDR2 SASEGT. The CDR3 covers 16 residues. The V end lost 2 bases, the J end lost 1 base, and 14 bases lay between the germline ends. CDR3 sequence: CASSEKLGGRNTEAFF. CDR3 sequence (DNA): TGTGCCAGCAGTGAAAAGTTGGGTGGGAGGAACACTGAAGCTTTCTTT.

This chain connects TRBV10-3 to TRBJ1-2, with 7 bases matching TRBD1. CDR1 and CDR2 from the germline V gene are ENHRY and SYGVKD. The length of the CDR3 is 13 residues. The junction had 4 bases not matched to a gene; V was cut back by 6 bases and J by 3 bases. The CDR3 spells CAISKTGDYGYTF. The CDR3 region has the DNA TGTGCCATCAGCAAAACAGGGGACTATGGCTACACCTTC.

V usage is TRBV19 and J usage is TRBJ1-2; D unclear. The CDR3 has 15 amino acids. V was clipped by 0 bases and J by 3 bases, with 11 bases between them. CDR1 is LNHDA, CDR2 SQIVND, per germline (reference sequence). The CDR3 DNA sequence: TGTGCCAGTAGTATAGATGTCAACAGCCACTATGGCTACACCTTC. It is translated as CASSIDVNSHYGYTF.

With respect to this clone: This same CDR3 is encoded by further DNA sequences in the sample. V is TRBV12-5 and J is TRBJ1-5, with 7 bases lining up with TRBD1. This CDR3 is 12 amino acids long. Germline CDR1 is LGHNT and CDR2 is FRNRAP. V was pared by 7 bases and J by 5 bases, with 2 bases of the junction left unmatched. The CDR3 bases are TGTGCTAGTGCTGACAGGGATCAGCCCCAGCATTTT. Its protein product is CASADRDQPQHF.

V gene TRBV29-1 combines with J gene TRBJ1-1; 7 bases align to TRBD1. J was trimmed by 6 bases and V by 5 bases; bases with no gene match: 12. Germline V gene sequence: CDR1 SQVTM, CDR2 ANQGSEA. The CDR3 consists of 14 residues. CDR3 DNA: TGCAGCGTTTTAGACACACAGGGGTCGGCTGAAGCTTTCTTT. Residues: CSVLDTQGSAEAFF.

In this sample, this clone turned up once. The chain joins TRBV19 to TRBJ2-1; D is ambiguous. This CDR3 contains 12 residues. Germline-derived CDR1 and CDR2 are LNHDA and SQIVND (reference sequence). Trimming stripped 6 bases from V and 9 bases from J, with 12 bases between. CDR3 protein: CASRAALGEQFF. DNA of the CDR3: TGTGCCAGTAGGGCAGCCTTGGGTGAGCAGTTCTTC. The whole variable domain, filled in from reference TRBV19 and TRBJ2-1, reads DGGITQSPKYLFRKEGQNVTLSCEQNLNHDAMYWYRQDPGQGLRLIYYSQIVNDFQKGDIAEGYSVSREKKESFPLTVTSAQKNPTAFYLCASRAALGEQFFGPGTRLTVL.

This clone was seen only once. The CDR3 spells CASSPGQGTYEQYF. Written as DNA, the CDR3 is TGTGCCAGTAGTCCAGGACAGGGTACCTACGAGCAGTACTTC. The chain is built from TRBV19 and TRBJ2-7; 8 nucleotides line up with TRBD1. This CDR3 has 14 residues. The ends lost 5 bases at V and 2 bases at J; junction bases unmatched: 5. From germline, CDR1 is LNHDA and CDR2 SQIVND (reference sequence).

The chain uses TRBV5-1 and TRBJ2-7; perhaps TRBD2 as D (6 bases). This CDR3 has 13 amino acids. V was pared by 0 bases and J by 6 bases, with 10 bases between. Germline CDR1 and CDR2: SGHRS and YFSETQ. The CDR3: CASSLAGRAEQYF. CDR3 nucleotides: TGCGCCAGCAGCTTGGCCGGGAGAGCCGAGCAGTACTTC.

This sequence joins TRBV12-2 and TRBJ2-1; TRBD1 is the table's D call and was not checked against the DNA. TRBV12-2 is a recognized pseudogene. The CDR3 is made up of 22 amino acids. The CDR3 coding sequence is TGTGCAAGTCGCCCCTTTGTTTACCTGAAGTGGGCCCGTCGCCCTTCCTACAATGAGCAGTTCTTC. This encodes CASRPFVYLKWARRPSYNEQFF.

Written as DNA, the CDR3 is TGTGCCATCACCGCTAGCGGAGAGGGGACAGATACGCAGTATTTT. It is translated as CAITASGEGTDTQYF. This chain links TRBV10-3 with TRBJ2-3, with 7 bases identical to TRBD2. This CDR3 contains 15 residues. Germline values: CDR1 ENHRY, CDR2 SYGVKD. The V segment lost 7 bases and the J segment 3 bases; nucleotides outside the gene matches: 10.

In its sample, this clone was seen once. The chain has TRBV7-3 and TRBJ1-1, with 7 bases identical to TRBD1. Germline CDR1 and CDR2: SGHTA and FQGTGA. The V gene end was trimmed by 2 bases and the J gene end by 6 bases; junction bases not matched to a gene: 3. The length of the CDR3 is 13 residues. CDR3: CASSLSGGPEAFF. For the CDR3, the DNA is TGTGCCAGCAGCTTATCAGGGGGACCTGAAGCTTTCTTT.

The CDR3 nucleotides read TGTGCCAGCGCGGACTATAAGGAGCAGTTCTTC. It is translated as CASADYKEQFF. This sequence joins TRBV27 and TRBJ2-1, with D possibly being TRBD2 (6 bases). With 8 bases removed from V and 10 bases from J, the gap between germline ends came to 12 bases. The CDR3 extends over 11 amino acids. Germline lookup yields CDR1 MNHEY and CDR2 SMNVEV (reference sequence).

The chain links TRBV2 to TRBJ2-7; 7 bases match TRBD1. V trimming: 6 bases; J trimming: 7 bases; junction bases outside the gene matches: 6. Germline values: CDR1 SNHLY, CDR2 FYNNEI. The CDR3 spans 12 residues. The CDR3 sequence is CASRNRGREQYF. In DNA, the CDR3 is TGTGCCAGCAGGAACAGGGGCCGAGAGCAGTACTTC.

The chain combines TRBV7-3 with TRBJ2-7; D ambiguous. Germline lookup yields CDR1 SGHTA and CDR2 FQGTGA. CDR3 size: 14 residues. V dropped 5 bases and J dropped 0 bases, with 11 bases sitting between them. CDR3 sequence reads: CASSPEDGSYEQYF. DNA of the CDR3: TGTGCCAGCAGCCCAGAGGACGGCTCCTACGAGCAGTACTTC.

This sequence joins TRBV28 and TRBJ2-7, with 11 bases fitting TRBD2. The J segment lost 0 bases and the V segment lost 2 bases, leaving 9 bases of the junction unmatched. CDR1 is MDHEN and CDR2 is SYDVKM in the germline V gene. The CDR3 covers 18 residues. CDR3 amino acids: CASSLIRLTSGSSYEQYF. The CDR3 DNA reads TGTGCCAGCAGTTTAATCCGATTAACTAGCGGGAGCTCCTACGAGCAGTACTTC.

The chain recombines TRBV29-1 with TRBJ1-2; 10 nucleotides match TRBD1. V was clipped by 4 bases and J by 6 bases; unmatched bases: 5. CDR3 length: 13 amino acids. Germline CDR1 is SQVTM and CDR2 is ANQGSEA. CDR3 in DNA: TGCAGCGTTGGAACGGGACAGGGGAATGGCTACACCTTC. Translating it yields CSVGTGQGNGYTF.

This chain links TRBV27 with TRBJ1-1; TRBD1 might be the D (5 bases). The CDR3 has 11 amino acids. V dropped 7 bases and J dropped 6 bases, with 9 bases sitting between them. Per the germline V gene, CDR1 is MNHEY and CDR2 is SMNVEV (reference sequence). The CDR3, as DNA: TGTGCCAGCATGGTAGGGGCTGAAGCTTTCTTT. This gives the protein CASMVGAEAFF.

V is TRBV30 and J is TRBJ2-7; D is possibly TRBD1 or TRBD2 (7 bases each). The CDR3 runs to 14 residues. Trimming left V 3 bases short and J 6 bases short, with 18 bases between. Germline values: CDR1 GTSNPN, CDR2 SVGIG (reference sequence). The CDR3 nucleotides read TGTGCCTGGAGGGGAAAGCGGGACAGATTCGAGCAGTACTTC. Residues: CAWRGKRDRFEQYF. Supplemented by reference TRBV30 and TRBJ2-7, the full variable domain reads SQTIHQWPATLVQPVGSPLSLECTVEGTSNPNLYWYRQAAGRGLQLLFYSVGIGQISSEVPQNLSASRPQDRQFILSSKKLLLSDSGFYLCAWRGKRDRFEQYFGPGTRLTVT.

The chain employs TRBV5-1 and TRBJ1-4; D unresolved. Germline assignment: CDR1 SGHRS and CDR2 YFSETQ. This CDR3 region has 14 residues. The ends were cut back, 4 bases at V and 6 bases at J, with 13 bases in the middle. The CDR3 protein is CASSTRALDEKLFF. As DNA, the CDR3 is TGCGCCAGCAGCACCCGGGCGCTGGATGAAAAACTGTTTTTT.

The gene calls are TRBV5-1 and TRBJ2-5; no firm D call. Germline values: CDR1 SGHRS, CDR2 YFSETQ. V lost 4 bases and J 5 bases, leaving 6 bases between the germline ends. This CDR3 comprises 11 residues. Here the CDR3 reads CASSLAETQYF. In nucleotides, the CDR3 is TGCGCCAGCAGCCTCGCGGAGACCCAGTACTTC.